This TCR beta chain was identified in a study of blood T cell repertoires in COVID-19. Study background: Samples representing acute and convalescent COVID-19 were sourced from the United States, Italy and Spain.

Seattle patients were enrolled while actively infected and followed longitudinally. Germline trimming cut 4 bases from V and 3 bases from J; bases unmatched to any gene: 8. Germline V gives CDR1 LNHDA, CDR2 SQIVND (reference sequence). This CDR3 comprises 16 residues. Methods used by the authors: Reference gene primer amplification in the assay estimated nucleated cell counts. Measured with immunoSEQ multiplex PCR; TCRdb has only the in-frame clones, and not every one. The V and J calls and the clone size are those of that table, but D and trimming were determined from the DNA. Here the sample spans 200,000 to 300,000 clones, around nine tenths being singletons.

The TCR originated in a man aged 25 to 45 with COVID-19, enrolled during active disease. The material sequenced was peripheral blood. The chain combines TRBV19 with TRBJ1-5, with 8 positions matching TRBD1. This CDR3 reads CASSTQGASDNQPQHF. Here the CDR3 DNA reads TGTGCCAGTAGTACCCAGGGGGCATCTGACAATCAGCCCCAGCATTTT.